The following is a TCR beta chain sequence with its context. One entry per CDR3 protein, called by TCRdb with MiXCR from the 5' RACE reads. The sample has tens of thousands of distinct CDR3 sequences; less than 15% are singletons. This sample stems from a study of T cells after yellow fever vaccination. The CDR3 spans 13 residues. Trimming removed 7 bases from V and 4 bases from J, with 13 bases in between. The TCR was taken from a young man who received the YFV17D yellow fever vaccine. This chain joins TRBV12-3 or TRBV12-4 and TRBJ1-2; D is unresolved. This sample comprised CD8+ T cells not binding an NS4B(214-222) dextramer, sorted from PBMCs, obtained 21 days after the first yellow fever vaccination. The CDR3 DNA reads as TGTGCCAGCACCCGGGAGGTCTCCTATGGCTACACCTTC. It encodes CASTREVSYGYTF.